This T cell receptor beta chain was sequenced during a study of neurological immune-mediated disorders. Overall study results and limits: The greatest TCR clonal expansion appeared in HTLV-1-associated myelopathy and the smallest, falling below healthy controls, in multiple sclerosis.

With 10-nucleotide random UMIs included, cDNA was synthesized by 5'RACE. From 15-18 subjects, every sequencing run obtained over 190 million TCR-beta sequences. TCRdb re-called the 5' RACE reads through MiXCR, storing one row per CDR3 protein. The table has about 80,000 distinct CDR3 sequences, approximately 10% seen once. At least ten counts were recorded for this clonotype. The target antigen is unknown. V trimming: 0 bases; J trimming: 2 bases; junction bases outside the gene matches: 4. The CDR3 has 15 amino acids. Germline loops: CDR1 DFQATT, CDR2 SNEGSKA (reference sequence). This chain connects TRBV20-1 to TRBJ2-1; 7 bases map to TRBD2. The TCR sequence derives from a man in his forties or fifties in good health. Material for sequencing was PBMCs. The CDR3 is CSARDKAGPYNEQFF. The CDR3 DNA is TGCAGTGCTAGAGACAAAGCGGGACCCTACAATGAGCAGTTCTTC.